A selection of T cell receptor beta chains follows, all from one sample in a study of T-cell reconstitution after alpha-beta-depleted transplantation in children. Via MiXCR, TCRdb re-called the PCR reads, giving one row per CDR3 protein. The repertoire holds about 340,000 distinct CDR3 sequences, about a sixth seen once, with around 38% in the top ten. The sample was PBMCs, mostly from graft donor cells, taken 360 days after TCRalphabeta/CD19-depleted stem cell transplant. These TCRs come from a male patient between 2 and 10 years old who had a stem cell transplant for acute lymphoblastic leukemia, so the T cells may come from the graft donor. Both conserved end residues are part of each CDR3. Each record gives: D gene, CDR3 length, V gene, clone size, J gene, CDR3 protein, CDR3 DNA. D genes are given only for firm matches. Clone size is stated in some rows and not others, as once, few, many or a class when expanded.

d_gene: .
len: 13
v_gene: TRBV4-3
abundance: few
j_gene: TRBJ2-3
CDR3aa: CASSRVRTDTQYF
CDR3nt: TGCGCCAGCAGCCGGGTGAGAACCGATACGCAGTATTTT

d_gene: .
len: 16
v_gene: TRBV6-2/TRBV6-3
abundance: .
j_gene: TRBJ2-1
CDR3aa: CASSYSLAYDGNEQFF
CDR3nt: TGTGCCAGCAGTTACTCCTTAGCGTATGATGGCAATGAGCAGTTCTTC

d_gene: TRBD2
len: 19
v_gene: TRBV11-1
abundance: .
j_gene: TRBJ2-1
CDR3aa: CASSLKASGRAGSYNEQFF
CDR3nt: TGTGCCAGCAGCTTAAAGGCTAGCGGGAGGGCTGGCTCCTACAATGAGCAGTTCTTC

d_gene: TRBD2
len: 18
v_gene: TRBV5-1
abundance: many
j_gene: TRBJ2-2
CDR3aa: CASSLKGLAGGVTGELFF
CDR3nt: TGCGCCAGCAGCTTGAAAGGACTAGCGGGAGGAGTTACCGGGGAGCTGTTTTTT

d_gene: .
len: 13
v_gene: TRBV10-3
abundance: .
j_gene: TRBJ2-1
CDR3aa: CAITSRDGNEQFF
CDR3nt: TGTGCCATCACAAGCAGGGATGGGAATGAGCAGTTCTTC

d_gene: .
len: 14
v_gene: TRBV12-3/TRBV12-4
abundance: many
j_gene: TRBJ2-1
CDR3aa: CASSFEGPPAEQFF
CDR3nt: TGTGCCAGCAGTTTTGAGGGACCCCCGGCTGAGCAGTTCTTC

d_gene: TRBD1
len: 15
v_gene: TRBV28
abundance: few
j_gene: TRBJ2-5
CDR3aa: CASSLRGQGRETQYF
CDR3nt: TGTGCCAGCAGTTTAAGGGGACAGGGAAGAGAGACCCAGTACTTC

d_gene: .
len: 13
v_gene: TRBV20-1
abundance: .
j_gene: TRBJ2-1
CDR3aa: CSAAFIPRDEQFF
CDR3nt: TGCAGTGCCGCCTTTATACCCCGGGATGAGCAGTTCTTC

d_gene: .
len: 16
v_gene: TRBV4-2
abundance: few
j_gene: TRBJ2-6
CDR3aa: CASSQVTVPGANVLTF
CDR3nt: TGTGCCAGCAGCCAAGTTACAGTACCTGGGGCCAACGTCCTGACTTTC

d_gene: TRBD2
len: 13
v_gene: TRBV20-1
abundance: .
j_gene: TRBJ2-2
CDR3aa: CSASLAGVGELFF
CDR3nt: TGCAGTGCTAGTTTGGCGGGAGTCGGGGAGCTGTTTTTT

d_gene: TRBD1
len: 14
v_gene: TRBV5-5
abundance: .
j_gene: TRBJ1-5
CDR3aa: CASSPWTGAQPQHF
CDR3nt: TGTGCCAGCAGCCCCTGGACAGGGGCGCAGCCCCAGCATTTT

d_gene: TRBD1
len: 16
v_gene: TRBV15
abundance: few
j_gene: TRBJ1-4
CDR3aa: CATSRDLAGGNEKLFF
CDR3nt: TGTGCCACCAGCAGAGATCTGGCAGGGGGAAATGAAAAACTGTTTTTT

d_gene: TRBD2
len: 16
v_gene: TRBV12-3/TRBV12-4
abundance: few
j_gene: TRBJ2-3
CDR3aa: CASSLALLAGVDTQYF
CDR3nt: TGTGCCAGCAGTTTAGCGCTTCTAGCGGGAGTGGATACGCAGTATTTT

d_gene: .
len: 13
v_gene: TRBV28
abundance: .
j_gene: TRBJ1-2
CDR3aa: CASSSPRDYGYTF
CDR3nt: TGTGCCAGCAGTTCCCCGAGAGACTATGGCTACACCTTC

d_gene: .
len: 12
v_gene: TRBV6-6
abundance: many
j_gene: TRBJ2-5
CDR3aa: CASSYGWETQYF
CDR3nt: TGTGCCAGCAGTTACGGATGGGAGACCCAGTACTTC

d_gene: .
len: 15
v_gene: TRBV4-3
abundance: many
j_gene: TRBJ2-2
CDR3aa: CASSQDRGLGGELFF
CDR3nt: TGCGCCAGCAGCCAAGACCGGGGCTTGGGCGGGGAGCTGTTTTTT

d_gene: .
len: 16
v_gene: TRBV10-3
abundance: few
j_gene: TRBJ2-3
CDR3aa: CASRGPGLSDTDTQYF
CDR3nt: TGTGCCAGCAGGGGTCCAGGTTTGTCCGACACAGATACGCAGTATTTT

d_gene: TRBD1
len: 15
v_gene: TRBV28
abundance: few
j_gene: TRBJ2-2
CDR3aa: CASSHRGPRAGELFF
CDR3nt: TGTGCCAGCAGCCACAGGGGCCCTCGGGCCGGGGAGCTGTTTTTT

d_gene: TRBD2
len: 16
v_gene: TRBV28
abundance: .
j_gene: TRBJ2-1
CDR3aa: CASSPQLAEKYNEQFF
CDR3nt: TGTGCCAGCAGCCCTCAACTAGCGGAAAAATACAATGAGCAGTTCTTC

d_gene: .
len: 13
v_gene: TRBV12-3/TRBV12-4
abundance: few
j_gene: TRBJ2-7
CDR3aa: CASRTRSSYEQYF
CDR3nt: TGTGCCAGCAGGACCAGGAGCTCCTACGAGCAGTACTTC

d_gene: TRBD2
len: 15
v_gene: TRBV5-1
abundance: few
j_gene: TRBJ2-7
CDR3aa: CASGLAGAPSNEQYF
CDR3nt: TGCGCCAGCGGACTAGCGGGAGCCCCTAGCAACGAGCAGTACTTC

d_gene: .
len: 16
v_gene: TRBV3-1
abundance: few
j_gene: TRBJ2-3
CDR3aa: CASSQPYDPHTDTQYF
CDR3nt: TGTGCCAGCAGCCAACCCTATGACCCACACACAGATACGCAGTATTTT

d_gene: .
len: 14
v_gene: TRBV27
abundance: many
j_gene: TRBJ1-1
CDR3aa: CASRAPLWDTEAFF
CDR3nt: TGTGCCAGCAGGGCACCCCTGTGGGACACTGAAGCTTTCTTT

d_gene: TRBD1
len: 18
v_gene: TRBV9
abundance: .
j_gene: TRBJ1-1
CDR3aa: CASSVIAGGPSGNTEAFF
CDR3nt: TGTGCCAGCAGCGTAATTGCAGGGGGTCCGTCTGGGAACACTGAAGCTTTCTTT

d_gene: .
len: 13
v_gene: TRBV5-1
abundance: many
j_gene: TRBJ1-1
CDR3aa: CASSLEANTEAFF
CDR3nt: TGTGCCAGTTCCCTGGAAGCGAACACTGAAGCTTTCTTT

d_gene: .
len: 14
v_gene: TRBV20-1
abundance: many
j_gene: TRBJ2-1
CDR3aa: CSASIPGTNNEQFF
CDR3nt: TGCAGTGCTAGCATCCCCGGGACGAACAATGAGCAGTTCTTC

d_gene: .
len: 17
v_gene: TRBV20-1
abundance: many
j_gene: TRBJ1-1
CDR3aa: CSARGVGEPDFNTEAFF
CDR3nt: TGCAGTGCTAGAGGGGTCGGTGAACCGGATTTCAACACTGAAGCTTTCTTT

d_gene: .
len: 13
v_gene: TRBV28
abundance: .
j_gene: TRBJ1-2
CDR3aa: CASSDPLGYGYTF
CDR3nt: TGTGCCAGCAGTGACCCTCTGGGGTATGGCTACACCTTC

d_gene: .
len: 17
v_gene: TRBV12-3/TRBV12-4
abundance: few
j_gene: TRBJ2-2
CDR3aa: CASSFGRERLGTGELFF
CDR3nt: TGTGCCAGCAGTTTTGGTCGGGAGCGACTGGGGACCGGGGAGCTGTTTTTT

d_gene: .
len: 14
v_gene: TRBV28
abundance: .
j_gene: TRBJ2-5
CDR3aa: CASSPLGRSKTQYF
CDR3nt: TGTGCCAGCAGCCCCCTGGGGCGATCAAAGACCCAGTACTTC

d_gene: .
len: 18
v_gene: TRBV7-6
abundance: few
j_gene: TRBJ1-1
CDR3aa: CASSLDGGGEAMNTEAFF
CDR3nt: TGTGCCAGCAGCTTAGACGGGGGGGGAGAGGCTATGAACACTGAAGCTTTCTTT

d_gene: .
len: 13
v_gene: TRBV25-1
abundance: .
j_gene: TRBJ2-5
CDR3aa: CASSEHPIETQYF
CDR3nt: TGTGCCAGCAGCGAACACCCTATAGAGACCCAGTACTTC

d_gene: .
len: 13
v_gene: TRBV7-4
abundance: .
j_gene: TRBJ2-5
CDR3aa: CASSLKAGLTQYF
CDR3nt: TGTGCCAGCAGCTTAAAGGCGGGATTGACCCAGTACTTC

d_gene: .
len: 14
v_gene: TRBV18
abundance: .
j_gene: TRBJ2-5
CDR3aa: CASSELQGPETQYF
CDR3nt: TGTGCCAGCTCAGAGCTCCAGGGTCCAGAGACCCAGTACTTC

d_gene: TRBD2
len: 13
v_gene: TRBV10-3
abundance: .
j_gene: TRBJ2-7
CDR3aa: CAIKSGIDYEQYF
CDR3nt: TGTGCCATCAAGAGCGGGATCGACTACGAGCAGTACTTC

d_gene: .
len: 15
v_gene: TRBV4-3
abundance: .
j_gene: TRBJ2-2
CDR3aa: CAGSQGGGPPGELFF
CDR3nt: TGCGCCGGCAGCCAAGGGGGAGGGCCGCCCGGGGAGCTGTTTTTT

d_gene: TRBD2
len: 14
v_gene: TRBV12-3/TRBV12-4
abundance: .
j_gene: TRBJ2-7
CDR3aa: CASSRTAGTTEQYF
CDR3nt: TGTGCCAGCAGTAGAACCGCAGGGACTACCGAGCAGTACTTC

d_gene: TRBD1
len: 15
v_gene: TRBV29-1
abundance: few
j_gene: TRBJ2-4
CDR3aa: CSVDETGGAKNIQYF
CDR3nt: TGCAGCGTTGATGAGACAGGGGGGGCCAAAAACATTCAGTACTTC

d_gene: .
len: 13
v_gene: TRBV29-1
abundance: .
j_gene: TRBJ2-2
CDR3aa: CSVDEDNTGELFF
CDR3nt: TGCAGCGTTGACGAGGACAACACCGGGGAGCTGTTTTTT

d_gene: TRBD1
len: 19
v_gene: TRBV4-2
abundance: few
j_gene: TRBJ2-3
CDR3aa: CASSQESRGYTFSTDTQYF
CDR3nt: TGTGCCAGCAGCCAAGAGAGCAGGGGGTATACCTTTAGCACAGATACGCAGTATTTT

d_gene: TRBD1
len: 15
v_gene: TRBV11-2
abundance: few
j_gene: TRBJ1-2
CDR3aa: CASSPRDRENYGYTF
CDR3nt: TGTGCCAGCAGCCCTCGGGACAGGGAGAACTATGGCTACACCTTC

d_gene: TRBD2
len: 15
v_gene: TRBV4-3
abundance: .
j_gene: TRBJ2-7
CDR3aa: CASSRFSGPQREQYF
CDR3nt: TGCGCCAGCAGCCGATTTAGCGGGCCCCAAAGGGAGCAGTACTTC

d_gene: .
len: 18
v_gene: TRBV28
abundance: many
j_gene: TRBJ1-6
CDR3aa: CASSLSDRQSSYNSPLHF
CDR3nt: TGTGCCAGCAGTTTATCGGACCGACAGAGCTCCTATAATTCACCCCTCCACTTT

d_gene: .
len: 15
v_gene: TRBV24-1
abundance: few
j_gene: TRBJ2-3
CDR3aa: CATSDYGPSTDTQYF
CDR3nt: TGTGCCACCAGTGATTATGGTCCCAGCACAGATACGCAGTATTTT

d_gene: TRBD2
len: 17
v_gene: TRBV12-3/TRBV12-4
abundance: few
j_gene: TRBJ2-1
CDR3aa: CASSLGQGVLAGGEQFF
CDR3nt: TGTGCCAGCAGTTTAGGACAGGGAGTGCTAGCGGGAGGCGAGCAGTTCTTC

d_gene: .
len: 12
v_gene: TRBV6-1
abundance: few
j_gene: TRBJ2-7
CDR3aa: CASSEAAWEQYF
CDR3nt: TGTGCCAGCAGTGAAGCAGCGTGGGAGCAGTACTTC

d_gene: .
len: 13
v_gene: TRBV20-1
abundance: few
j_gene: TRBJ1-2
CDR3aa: CSARVQASYGYTF
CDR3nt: TGCAGTGCTAGAGTGCAAGCATCCTATGGCTACACCTTC

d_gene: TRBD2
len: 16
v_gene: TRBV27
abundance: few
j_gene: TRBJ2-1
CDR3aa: CASSWDYSYTYNEQFF
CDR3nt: TGTGCCAGCAGCTGGGACTACTCATACACTTACAATGAGCAGTTCTTC

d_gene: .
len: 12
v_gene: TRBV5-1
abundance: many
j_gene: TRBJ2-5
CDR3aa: CASSLEATTQYF
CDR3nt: TGCGCCAGCAGCTTGGAAGCGACGACCCAGTACTTC

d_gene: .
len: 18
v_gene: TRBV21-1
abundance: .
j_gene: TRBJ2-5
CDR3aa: CASSRRTVDRGGQETQYF
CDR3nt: TGTGCCAGCAGCCGTCGAACAGTGGACAGGGGTGGACAAGAGACCCAGTACTTC

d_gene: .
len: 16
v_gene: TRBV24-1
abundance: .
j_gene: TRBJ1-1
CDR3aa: CATSDFQGSSPTEAFF
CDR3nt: TGTGCCACCAGTGATTTCCAGGGATCGAGTCCCACTGAAGCTTTCTTT

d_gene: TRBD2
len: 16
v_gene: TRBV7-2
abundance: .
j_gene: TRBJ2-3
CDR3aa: CASSLASGRLTDTQYF
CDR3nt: TGTGCCAGCAGCTTAGCTTCCGGGAGGCTCACAGATACGCAGTATTTT

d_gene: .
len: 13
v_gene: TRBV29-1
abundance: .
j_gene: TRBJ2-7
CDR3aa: CSVDIQGSHEQYF
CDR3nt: TGCAGCGTTGATATACAGGGTAGCCACGAGCAGTACTTC

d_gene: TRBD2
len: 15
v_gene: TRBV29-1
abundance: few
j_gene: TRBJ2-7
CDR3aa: CSVGEGSGAFLEQYF
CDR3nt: TGCAGCGTTGGTGAGGGTAGCGGGGCCTTTTTAGAGCAGTACTTC

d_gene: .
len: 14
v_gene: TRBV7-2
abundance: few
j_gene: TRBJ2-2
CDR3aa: CASSEGLGTGELFF
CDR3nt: TGTGCCAGCAGCGAGGGGTTGGGCACCGGGGAGCTGTTTTTT

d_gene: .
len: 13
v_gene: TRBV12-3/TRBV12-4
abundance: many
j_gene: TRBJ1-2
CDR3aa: CASSSTASYGYTF
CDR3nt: TGTGCCAGCAGCTCTACCGCATCCTATGGCTACACCTTC

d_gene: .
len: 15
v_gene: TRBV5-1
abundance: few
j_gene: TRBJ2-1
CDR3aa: CASSPEGELYNEQFF
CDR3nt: TGCGCCAGCAGCCCGGAAGGGGAATTATACAATGAGCAGTTCTTC

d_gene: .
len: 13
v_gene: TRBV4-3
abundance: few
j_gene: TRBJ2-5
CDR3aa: CASSQGGLGTQYF
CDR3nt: TGCGCCAGCAGCCAGGGTGGGCTAGGGACCCAGTACTTC